These T cell receptor beta chains were read from a single sample in a study of blood T cell repertoires in COVID-19. The assay was immunoSEQ multiplex PCR, and TCRdb's table has in-frame clones only and misses some. The data hold about 480,000 clones, with approximately 89% observed a single time. The specimen was peripheral blood. Every receptor here comes from a man between 18 and 29 years old with COVID-19, enrolled during active disease. CDR3s include the opening cysteine and the closing phenylalanine or tryptophan. A D gene is named only where the DNA matches it firmly. Clone size is given for some rows only: seen once, a few or many times, or a class if the clone is expanded.

>NA|TRBD1|TRBV11-2|TRBJ2-2
TGTGCCAGCAGCACCCGGGAACAGGGGGGTACCGGGGAGCTGTTTTTT
CASSTREQGGTGELFF
>NA|TRBD2|TRBV14|TRBJ2-1
TGTGCCAGCAGCCAAACTAGCGGGGTAGATGAGCAGTTCTTC
CASSQTSGVDEQFF
>NA|NA|TRBV21-1|TRBJ1-4
TGTGCCAGCAGCACCGGGTCGAGGGTGGTGGGTGAAAAACTGTTTTTT
CASSTGSRVVGEKLFF
>NA|NA|TRBV6-5|TRBJ1-1
TGTGCCAGCAGTTACTCGAGATATAGCGCGAACACTGAAGCTTTCTTT
CASSYSRYSANTEAFF
>NA|TRBD1|TRBV6-5|TRBJ1-5
TGTGCCAGCAGCCCGGGACAGGGGAATCAGCCCCAGCATTTT
CASSPGQGNQPQHF
>NA|NA|TRBV10-2|TRBJ1-4
TGCGCCAGCAGTTCAACCGGGAGGGGAGAGGAAAAACTGTTTTTT
CASSSTGRGEEKLFF
>NA|TRBD2|TRBV5-6|TRBJ2-1
TGTGCCAGCAGCTTGGGGCAAAGCGGGGCCTACAATGAGCAGTTCTTC
CASSLGQSGAYNEQFF
>NA|NA|TRBV9|TRBJ2-3
TGTGCCAGCAGCGGGACAGTCGATACGCAGTATTTT
CASSGTVDTQYF
>NA|NA|TRBV7-8|TRBJ1-6
TGTGCCAGCAGCTTAGGAGGCCGCGGAGGGGAATCACCCCTCCACTTT
CASSLGGRGGESPLHF
>few|TRBD1|TRBV6-5|TRBJ1-2
TGTGCCAGCACAATGACAGGGGGTCGTGGCTACACCTTC
CASTMTGGRGYTF
>NA|TRBD1|TRBV5-1|TRBJ1-2
TGCGCCAGCAGCCCAGGAATCGGGGACAGGGGGAATTTTGGCTACACCTTC
CASSPGIGDRGNFGYTF
>NA|TRBD2|TRBV2|TRBJ2-7
TGTGCCAGCAGTGTAGTGTTCGGACTAGCGGTCTACGAGCAGTACTTC
CASSVVFGLAVYEQYF
>NA|TRBD1|TRBV7-8|TRBJ1-6
TGTGCCAGCAGCGGATTGGGACAGGGGATTTCACCCCTCCACTTT
CASSGLGQGISPLHF
>NA|TRBD2|TRBV2|TRBJ2-1
TGTGCCAGCAGTGCGAGGACTAGCGGGGGGGTTAATGAGCAGTTCTTC
CASSARTSGGVNEQFF
>NA|NA|TRBV30|TRBJ2-7
TGTGCCTGGAGTTCCAAGACGGGCTACGAGCAGTACTTC
CAWSSKTGYEQYF
>NA|TRBD1|TRBV2|TRBJ1-2
TGTGCCAGCAGTCTAGGACAGGGGGCGCGGATGGGCGGCTACACCTTC
CASSLGQGARMGGYTF
>few|TRBD1|TRBV5-4|TRBJ2-7
TGTGCCAGCAGTCTGCCGGGACAGGGAGGAGACGAGCAGTACTTC
CASSLPGQGGDEQYF
>NA|NA|TRBV5-1|TRBJ2-3
TGCGCCAGCAGCGCGCAGGCGGGGCACACAGATACGCAGTATTTT
CASSAQAGHTDTQYF
>NA|TRBD2|TRBV3-1/TRBV3-2|TRBJ2-5
TGTGCCAGCAGCCAAACGTGGGCGGGGGGGCGTGAGACCCAGTACTTC
CASSQTWAGGRETQYF
>few|NA|TRBV7-2|TRBJ2-2
TGTGCCAGCAGCTTAGTCAGCACCGGGGAGCTGTTTTTT
CASSLVSTGELFF
>NA|NA|TRBV15|TRBJ2-4
TGTGCCACCAGCAGTTCAGGGGAGGGGTATTCCAAAAACATTCAGTACTTC
CATSSSGEGYSKNIQYF
>NA|NA|TRBV19|TRBJ1-5
TGTGCCAGTAGTATAGATTGGCAGGGTAGCAATCAGCCCCAGCATTTT
CASSIDWQGSNQPQHF
>NA|NA|TRBV7-2|TRBJ1-3
TGTGCCAGCAGCCCGCGGAGTATCGGTGAGGGAAACACCATATATTTT
CASSPRSIGEGNTIYF
>NA|NA|TRBV27|TRBJ2-5
TGTGCCAGCAGTTTAAACGGGGGAGAGACCCAGTACTTC
CASSLNGGETQYF
>NA|TRBD1|TRBV19|TRBJ2-7
TGTGCCAGTAGTCTGTGGGACAGGGGCCAATACGAGCAGTACTTC
CASSLWDRGQYEQYF
>NA|NA|TRBV6-5|TRBJ2-7
TGTGCCAGCACACAGACACACGAGCAGTACTTC
CASTQTHEQYF
>NA|TRBD1|TRBV24-1|TRBJ2-1
TGTGCCACCAGTGATGCCACCGGGACAGACAATGAGCAGTTCTTC
CATSDATGTDNEQFF
>few|NA|TRBV5-5|TRBJ2-2
TGTGCCAGCAGCTTCGTGGGCCTGAACACCGGGGAGCTGTTTTTT
CASSFVGLNTGELFF
>NA|TRBD1|TRBV11-2|TRBJ1-2
TGTGCCAGCAGCCGACAGGGTCCCGATGGCTACACCTTC
CASSRQGPDGYTF
>NA|TRBD1|TRBV27|TRBJ1-2
TGTGCCAGCAGTTCCGGGACAGGGGATGGCTACACCTTC
CASSSGTGDGYTF
>NA|NA|TRBV5-4|TRBJ2-5
TGTGCCAGCAGCCCTGGTTTAGGGAGTTCTCAAGAGACCCAGTACTTC
CASSPGLGSSQETQYF
>NA|NA|TRBV14|TRBJ2-3
TGTGCCAGCAGCCAAGATGGCACTAGTGATACGCAGTATTTT
CASSQDGTSDTQYF
>NA|NA|TRBV30|TRBJ2-1
TGTGCCTGGAGTGTACGTGGGAGCTCCTACAATGAGCAGTTCTTC
CAWSVRGSSYNEQFF
>once|NA|TRBV5-5|TRBJ2-5
TGTGCCAGCAGCTTGGTCCAGGGGGGCCTCGGAGGCCAGTACTTC
CASSLVQGGLGGQYF
>many|TRBD2|TRBV4-2|TRBJ2-7
TGTGCCAGCAGCCAACTAGCGGCCGACTCCTACGAGCAGTACTTC
CASSQLAADSYEQYF
>NA|NA|TRBV6-5|TRBJ2-7
TGTGCCAGCGAGGGCAGGCTAACCTACGAGCAGTACTTC
CASEGRLTYEQYF
>NA|NA|TRBV27|TRBJ1-5
TGTGCCAGCAGTTTTCGGGGGATAGGTCAGCCCCAGCATTTT
CASSFRGIGQPQHF
>once|TRBD2|TRBV7-9|TRBJ2-3
TGTGCCAGCAGCCTCACTAGCGGGAGTACAGATACGCAGTATTTT
CASSLTSGSTDTQYF
>NA|NA|TRBV7-6|TRBJ1-3
TGTGCCAGCAGCTCGCCAGGTACAGGAAACACCATATATTTT
CASSSPGTGNTIYF
>NA|NA|TRBV6-1|TRBJ2-7
TGTGCCAGCAGTGAACCCGAGACCTACGAGCAGTACTTC
CASSEPETYEQYF
>NA|TRBD1|TRBV18|TRBJ1-1
TGTGCCAGCTCCCATGACAGGGGTGAAGCTTTCTTT
CASSHDRGEAFF
>NA|NA|TRBV15|TRBJ2-2
TGTGCCACCAGCGGAGGAGCCACCGGGGAGCTGTTTTTT
CATSGGATGELFF
>NA|NA|TRBV3-1/TRBV3-2|TRBJ2-6
TGTGCCAGCAGCCAAGTTCGGGGTACTGGGGCCAACGTCCTGACTTTC
CASSQVRGTGANVLTF
>NA|TRBD2|TRBV9|TRBJ2-5
TGTGCCAGCAGCGGGACTAGCGGGATGGAGACCCAGTACTTC
CASSGTSGMETQYF
>NA|NA|TRBV6-5|TRBJ1-5
TGTGCCAGCAGCCCAACAGGCCATAGCAATCAGCCCCAGCATTTT
CASSPTGHSNQPQHF
>NA|TRBD1|TRBV28|TRBJ1-2
TGTGCCAGCAGTCCTGGACAGGGGGCTTGGTATGGCTACACCTTC
CASSPGQGAWYGYTF
>once|TRBD2|TRBV7-6|TRBJ2-3
TGTGCCAGCACCCTACTAGCGTTTGTCGCAGATACGCAGTATTTT
CASTLLAFVADTQYF
>once|TRBD1|TRBV24-1|TRBJ2-2
TGTGCCACCAGTGATTCGGACAGGGGGCAAATCGGGGAGCTGTTTTTT
CATSDSDRGQIGELFF
>NA|NA|TRBV6-5|TRBJ2-7
TGTGCCAGCAGTCGTTTGAGCTCCTACGAGCAGTACTTC
CASSRLSSYEQYF
>NA|NA|TRBV7-9|TRBJ1-6
TGTGCCAGCAGCCCCAGGGGCAGCAATTCACCCCTCCACTTT
CASSPRGSNSPLHF